Following are 10 T cell receptor beta chains from one sample sequenced in a study of shared clonotypes between healthy human individuals. Profiled with immunoSEQ multiplex PCR; TCRdb holds only in-frame clones, not every one. The repertoire consists of hundreds of thousands of clones, with about 96% occurring once and the leading ten covering less than 0.13%. The naive CD8 fraction comprised CD45RO-negative cells positively selected for CCR7 and excluded terminally differentiated effector memory CD45RA+ cells. The material sequenced was naive CD8+ T cells sorted from blood. Every receptor here comes from a woman aged 25 to 39 in good health.

A single count supports this clone. The J gene is TRBJ2-1, the V gene TRBV9; 8 bases line up with TRBD1. This CDR3 has 13 amino acids. With 2 bases clipped from V and 7 bases from J, the junction kept 2 bases outside the gene matches. The V gene's germline CDR1 is SGDLS and CDR2 YYNGEE. DNA for the CDR3: TGTGCCAGCAGCGTGGACAGGGTGAATGAGCAGTTCTTC. Its translation: CASSVDRVNEQFF.

The chain links TRBV4-3 to TRBJ1-4; D unclear. V shed 1 base and J shed 8 bases, with 8 bases lying between them. Germline V gene lookup returns CDR1 LGHNA and CDR2 YSLEER. This CDR3 comprises 13 residues. The chain's CDR3 is CASSQAPTEKLFF. In DNA form, the CDR3 reads TGCGCCAGCAGCCAAGCTCCGACAGAAAAACTGTTTTTT.

This clone was detected once. Other DNA sequences from this sample encode an identical CDR3 as well. The chain is built from TRBV7-3 and TRBJ2-3; D gene ambiguous. CDR1 and CDR2 from the germline V gene are SGHTA and FQGTGA. The CDR3 contains 13 residues. V dropped 4 bases and J dropped 1 base, with 6 bases sitting between them. CDR3 DNA: TGTGCCAGCAGCTCCACGGGCACAGATACGCAGTATTTT. The encoded protein is CASSSTGTDTQYF.

The gene calls are TRBV18 and TRBJ1-1; perhaps TRBD1 as D (5 bases). V shed 3 bases and J shed 1 base, with 18 bases lying between them. The germline V gene has CDR1 KGHSH and CDR2 LQKENI. CDR3 size: 17 residues. The CDR3 DNA reads TGTGCCAGCTCACCGTCGGCGCGGGGGTGGCAGAACACTGAAGCTTTCTTT. Amino acid sequence: CASSPSARGWQNTEAFF.

V usage is TRBV19 and J usage is TRBJ2-5, with D possibly being TRBD1 (7 bases). Germline V CDR1 and CDR2: LNHDA, SQIVND (reference sequence). The V and J ends lost 9 bases and 0 bases respectively, with 14 bases between them. The CDR3 runs 14 residues. The CDR3 DNA follows: TGTGCCAGCAGGGGCAGGGGGGACCAAGAGACCCAGTACTTC. Its translation is CASRGRGDQETQYF.

The chain couples TRBV28 to TRBJ1-5, with 7 bases aligning to TRBD1. This CDR3 is 17 amino acids long. Per the germline V gene, CDR1 is MDHEN and CDR2 is SYDVKM. V gave up 2 bases and J gave up 7 bases; unmatched junction bases: 14. DNA for the CDR3: TGTGCCAGCAGTTTAGGGGTTGGGCAGGGGGTGCGGCAGCCCCAGCATTTT. It specifies CASSLGVGQGVRQPQHF.

The rearrangement links TRBV6-5 to TRBJ2-7; a weak D match, TRBD2 (5 bases). Between the trimmed V and J ends, which lost 6 bases and 0 bases, there was a span of 9 bases. This CDR3 region has 13 residues. CDR1 is MNHEY and CDR2 is SVGAGI in the germline V gene. Written as DNA, the CDR3 is TGTGCCAGCAGGGACTTAAACTCCTACGAGCAGTACTTC. Encoded protein: CASRDLNSYEQYF.

This chain uses TRBV2 with TRBJ2-7; TRBD1 agrees at 7 bases. The CDR3 sequence is 15 residues long. The J segment lost 2 bases and the V segment lost 1 base, leaving 5 bases of the junction unmatched. Germline V lookup: CDR1 SNHLY, CDR2 FYNNEI. CDR3 residues: CASSEGGQTTYEQYF. As DNA, the CDR3 is TGTGCCAGCAGTGAAGGGGGACAGACAACCTACGAGCAGTACTTC.

The CDR3 is CASSRTGGISEAFF. CDR3 DNA sequence: TGTGCCAGCAGTAGGACAGGGGGGATATCTGAAGCTTTCTTT. The chain carries TRBV27 and TRBJ1-1, with 10 bases that match TRBD1. The CDR3 runs 14 residues. CDR1 and CDR2 (germline): MNHEY, SMNVEV (reference sequence). The V segment lost 5 bases and the J segment 6 bases; nucleotides outside the gene matches: 6.

The genes are TRBV10-2 and TRBJ2-7, with D unclear. Germline assignment: CDR1 WSHSY and CDR2 SAAADI. This CDR3 region has 15 residues. V gave up 3 bases and J gave up 4 bases, with 16 bases separating them. In nucleotides, the CDR3 is TGCGCCAGCAGTGATCTGGTCAGGACGGATTACGAGCAGTACTTC. It translates to CASSDLVRTDYEQYF.